This T cell receptor beta chain originates from a study of blood T cell repertoires in COVID-19. Profiling relied on immunoSEQ multiplex PCR, and the TCRdb table lists in-frame clones only, not all of them. The data contain fewer than 400,000 clones, 89% of them singletons. Study members were between about 18 and 90 years old and lived in 24 US regions. The study assigned cohorts using participant-reported clinical history. This CDR3 has 14 residues. CDR1 is LGHDT, CDR2 YNNKEL, per germline (reference sequence). The V gene end was trimmed by 5 bases and the J gene end by 5 bases; junction bases not matched to a gene: 2.

Input material: PBMCs or T cells enriched from blood (not recorded which). The origin of this receptor is a man in his sixties who had recovered from COVID-19. The chain has TRBV3-1 (or the pseudogene TRBV3-2) and TRBJ2-1; 11 bases line up with TRBD2. The CDR3 sequence: CASSVSGRDNEQFF. The CDR3 bases are TGTGCCAGCAGCGTTAGCGGGAGGGACAATGAGCAGTTCTTC.